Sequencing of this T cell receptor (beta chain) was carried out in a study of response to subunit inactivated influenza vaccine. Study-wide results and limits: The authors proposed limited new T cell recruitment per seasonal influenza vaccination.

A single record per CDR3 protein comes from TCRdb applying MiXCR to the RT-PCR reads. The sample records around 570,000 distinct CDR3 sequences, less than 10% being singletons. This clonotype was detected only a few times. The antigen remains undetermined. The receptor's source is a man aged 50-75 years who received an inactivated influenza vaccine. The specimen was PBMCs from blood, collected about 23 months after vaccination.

The CDR3 is CASSQVPWRSYNEQFF. Written as DNA, the CDR3 is TGTGCCAGCAGCCAAGTCCCCTGGCGCTCCTACAATGAGCAGTTCTTC. The chain has TRBV14 and TRBJ2-1, with no clear D. The V end was cut by 1 base, the J end by 0 bases, with 10 bases between. The CDR3 is made up of 16 amino acids. Germline V gene lookup returns CDR1 SGHDN and CDR2 FVKESK.